A selection of T cell receptor beta chains follows, all from one sample in a study of vaccination and CD4 T cells after COVID-19. Antigen specificity for these receptors is unknown. In TCRdb, the PCR reads were re-called with MiXCR into one record per CDR3 protein. The sample consists of several thousand distinct CDR3 sequences, more than 50% of them appearing once. The starting material was cultured CD4+ T cells from blood, obtained after SARS-CoV-2 vaccination. The receptors derive from a human donor with COVID-19. CDR3s include the opening cysteine and the closing phenylalanine or tryptophan. D genes are given only for firm matches. Only part of the rows carry a size: once, few, many, or a class if the clone is expanded.

d_call j_call v_call clone_size cdr3_aa cdr3_nt
NA TRBJ1-5 TRBV6-2/TRBV6-3 few CASSQTVNQPQHF TGTGCCAGCAGCCAAACGGTCAATCAGCCCCAGCATTTT
NA TRBJ1-2 TRBV20-1 once CSARGGRVGGYTF TGCAGTGCAAGAGGTGGGAGGGTGGGTGGCTACACCTTC
TRBD1 TRBJ1-2 TRBV6-1 NA CASSPTGSGYTF TGTGCCAGCAGCCCGACAGGGTCTGGCTACACCTTC
NA TRBJ2-2 TRBV19 NA CASSLRPGELFF TGTGCCAGTAGTCTAAGGCCCGGGGAGCTGTTTTTT
NA TRBJ1-2 TRBV14 few CASSQIRGDYGYTF TGTGCCAGCAGCCAAATCAGGGGCGACTATGGCTACACCTTC
NA TRBJ1-5 TRBV6-4 NA CASSDSVGRRSNQPQHF TGTGCCAGCAGTGACTCTGTGGGGCGGAGGAGCAATCAGCCCCAGCATTTT
NA TRBJ2-3 TRBV28 once CASADSFTDTQYF TGTGCCAGCGCCGACTCGTTCACAGATACGCAGTATTTT
TRBD2 TRBJ2-2 TRBV20-1 NA CSAKGSLAGAGELFF TGCAGTGCTAAGGGTTCCCTAGCGGGGGCCGGGGAGCTGTTTTTT
NA TRBJ2-3 TRBV20-1 NA CSATSTPRTDTQYF TGCAGTGCTACCTCCACCCCCCGGACAGATACGCAGTATTTT
NA TRBJ1-2 TRBV10-1 NA CASSEGFGLGYTF TGCGCCAGCAGTGAAGGGTTCGGGCTGGGCTACACCTTC
NA TRBJ2-7 TRBV6-1 NA CASTAADSYEQYF TGTGCCAGCACGGCGGCAGACTCCTACGAGCAGTACTTC
NA TRBJ1-1 TRBV9 NA CASSVVGTANTEAFF TGTGCCAGCAGCGTAGTGGGGACGGCAAACACTGAAGCTTTCTTT
TRBD1 TRBJ1-5 TRBV12-3/TRBV12-4 NA CASRTGTGGLQPQHF TGTGCCAGCAGAACCGGGACAGGGGGATTACAGCCCCAGCATTTT
NA TRBJ1-1 TRBV5-4 few CASSFLGAEAFF TGTGCCAGCAGCTTTTTAGGCGCTGAAGCTTTCTTT
TRBD1 TRBJ1-6 TRBV7-2 once CASSPQTGAFNSPLHF TGTGCCAGCAGCCCGCAGACAGGGGCATTTAATTCACCCCTCCACTTT
NA TRBJ2-1 TRBV7-2 NA CASSLMGRGNEQFF TGTGCCAGCAGCTTAATGGGCAGAGGCAATGAGCAGTTCTTC
NA TRBJ1-1 TRBV20-1 NA CSAKGGPEAFF TGCAGTGCTAAGGGAGGCCCTGAAGCTTTCTTT
NA TRBJ2-5 TRBV10-3 once CAIRPGSQETQYF TGTGCCATCAGACCCGGGTCGCAAGAGACCCAGTACTTC
NA TRBJ2-7 TRBV30 NA CATGVGPYEQYF TGTGCCACCGGTGTCGGACCCTACGAGCAGTACTTC
NA TRBJ1-5 TRBV2 NA CASSEGRGGNQPQHF TGTGCCAGCAGTGAAGGAAGGGGAGGCAATCAGCCCCAGCATTTT
TRBD1 TRBJ1-6 TRBV4-1 NA CASSQAGRDRTANYNSPLHF TGCGCCAGCAGCCAGGCTGGAAGGGACAGAACAGCCAACTATAATTCACCCCTCCACTTT
NA TRBJ2-3 TRBV27 NA CASSLSVGGRDTQYF TGTGCCAGCAGTTTATCGGTGGGGGGCAGGGATACGCAGTATTTT
TRBD2 TRBJ2-3 TRBV7-2 NA CASSPGGYTDTQYF TGTGCCAGCAGCCCGGGGGGGTACACAGATACGCAGTATTTT
NA TRBJ1-1 TRBV11-3 NA CASSLRAEAFF TGTGCCAGCAGCTTAAGGGCTGAAGCTTTCTTT
NA TRBJ2-6 TRBV20-1 NA CSARGALATGANVLTF TGCAGTGCTAGAGGCGCACTAGCTACTGGGGCCAACGTCCTGACTTTC
TRBD2 TRBJ2-5 TRBV20-1 NA CSAGVSGGPGETQYF TGCAGTGCGGGGGTTAGCGGGGGACCGGGGGAGACCCAGTACTTC
NA TRBJ1-2 TRBV2 NA CATKGSQTLYGYTF TGTGCCACCAAAGGTTCTCAAACCCTCTATGGCTACACCTTC
NA TRBJ1-2 TRBV24-1 NA CATRGARANYGYTF TGTGCCACCAGGGGGGCCCGAGCTAACTATGGCTACACCTTC
NA TRBJ2-7 TRBV5-8 NA CASSFNRFYEQYF TGTGCCAGCAGCTTTAACAGGTTCTACGAGCAGTACTTC
NA TRBJ2-7 TRBV6-2/TRBV6-3 NA CASSYRVEQYF TGTGCCAGCAGTTACAGGGTCGAGCAGTACTTC
TRBD1 TRBJ2-5 TRBV4-1 NA CASSPWDSPDTQYF TGCGCCAGCAGCCCTTGGGACAGCCCAGACACCCAGTACTTC
TRBD1 TRBJ1-2 TRBV27 NA CASSAWAGQGIYGYTF TGTGCCAGCAGTGCCTGGGCGGGACAGGGGATCTATGGCTACACCTTC
NA TRBJ2-2 TRBV10-1 NA CASSESGVNTGELFF TGCGCCAGCAGTGAGTCGGGGGTGAACACCGGGGAGCTGTTTTTT
NA TRBJ1-2 TRBV6-1 NA CASGAGGVGHYGYTF TGTGCCAGCGGGGCAGGAGGGGTGGGACACTATGGCTACACCTTC
TRBD1 TRBJ1-6 TRBV2 few CASSERDSGRQNSPLHF TGTGCCAGCAGTGAGCGGGACAGCGGCCGGCAAAATTCACCCCTCCACTTT
NA TRBJ2-5 TRBV5-1 few CASSLYRETQYF TGCGCCAGCAGCTTGTATAGGGAGACCCAGTACTTC
TRBD2 TRBJ2-5 TRBV6-1 NA CASSPPGSGGTQETQYF TGTGCCAGCAGCCCCCCAGGAAGCGGGGGGACCCAAGAGACCCAGTACTTC
TRBD1 TRBJ1-1 TRBV6-1 once CASSRDRGNTEAFF TGTGCCAGCAGTCGTGACAGGGGGAACACTGAAGCTTTCTTT
TRBD1 TRBJ1-2 TRBV19 NA CASSVTGGKNYGYTF TGTGCCAGTAGTGTGACAGGGGGTAAGAACTATGGCTACACCTTC
NA TRBJ1-2 TRBV15 NA CATSRDPGGGYTF TGTGCCACCAGCAGAGATCCCGGGGGTGGCTACACCTTC
NA TRBJ1-5 TRBV15 NA CATSRDNQPQHF TGTGCCACCAGCAGAGATAATCAGCCCCAGCATTTT
NA TRBJ2-5 TRBV7-3 NA CASSLGSPGETQYF TGTGCCAGCAGCTTAGGGTCCCCCGGGGAGACCCAGTACTTC